This T cell receptor (beta chain) was profiled in a study of blood T cells in healthy people across ages. General observations from the study: Roughly linearly, TCR beta diversity per million T cells fell as age increased.

The V gene's germline CDR1 is DFQATT and CDR2 SNEGSKA (reference sequence). This CDR3 has 15 residues. The J segment lost 0 bases and the V segment lost 3 bases, leaving 8 bases of the junction unmatched. To note about this clonotype: What it recognizes is unknown.

With a J-beta primer mix and a sample-barcoded 5' primer, a second PCR ran about 6 to 11 cycles. MiXCR was run by TCRdb on the 5' RACE reads, yielding one entry per CDR3 protein. The top ten clones hold approximately 40% of a sample with about 640,000 distinct CDR3 sequences, approximately 59% of them seen once. Ranging in age from about 6 to 95, the donors were healthy Caucasian individuals from Russia. The sequence was obtained from a man aged 55 to 69 in good health. Input material: blood. The chain is built from TRBV20-1 and TRBJ2-7, with 7 bases lining up with TRBD1. The CDR3 is CSASDRDRGSYEQYF. CDR3 coding DNA: TGCAGTGCTAGTGACCGGGACAGAGGCTCCTACGAGCAGTACTTC.